Listed below are T cell receptor beta chains from one sample, sequenced in a study of CD8 T cells in Susac syndrome. TCRdb analysed the immunoSEQ multiplex PCR reads with MiXCR anew, one entry per CDR3 protein. The profile shows 100,000 to 150,000 distinct CDR3 sequences, around 92% of them singletons. Sequences were obtained from CD4+ T cells from PBMCs. Receptors were obtained from a human donor with multiple sclerosis. Each CDR3 is given with its conserved first and last residue. The order of the fields is J gene, clone size, V gene, D gene, CDR3 DNA, CDR3 protein. A D gene is named only where the DNA matches it firmly. Size is omitted from some rows. Given values are once, few, many or a class for expanded clones.

J: TRBJ2-3
size: -
V: TRBV7-8
D: -
DNA: TGTGCCAGCAGCCTTCACAGGGCGGCAGATACGCAGTATTTT
CDR3: CASSLHRAADTQYF

J: TRBJ1-1
size: -
V: TRBV3-1
D: TRBD1
DNA: TGTGCCAGCGGACGGGGGCAGGGGGACACTGAAGCTTTCTTT
CDR3: CASGRGQGDTEAFF

J: TRBJ2-7
size: -
V: TRBV6-1
D: -
DNA: TGTGCCAGCAGTGAACAGGAGTTGTCCTACGAGCAGTACTTC
CDR3: CASSEQELSYEQYF

J: TRBJ1-5
size: -
V: TRBV30
D: -
DNA: TGTGCCTGGAGTCTTTCTGAGGGGAGGCAGCCCCAGCATTTT
CDR3: CAWSLSEGRQPQHF

J: TRBJ1-1
size: -
V: TRBV29-1
D: -
DNA: TGCAGCGGGGCGAGGAACACTGAAGCTTTCTTT
CDR3: CSGARNTEAFF

J: TRBJ2-5
size: -
V: TRBV10-3
D: TRBD2
DNA: TGTGCCATCAGAGAGACTAGCGGGGGAGAGACCCAGTACTTC
CDR3: CAIRETSGGETQYF

J: TRBJ2-3
size: -
V: TRBV4-2
D: TRBD2
DNA: TGTGCCAGCAGCCAAGATCTGTTAGCGGGGGTTAGCACAGATACGCAGTATTTT
CDR3: CASSQDLLAGVSTDTQYF

J: TRBJ1-1
size: -
V: TRBV5-4
D: -
DNA: TGTGCCAGCAGAGACACAGGGTTGGTTATGAACACTGAAGCTTTCTTT
CDR3: CASRDTGLVMNTEAFF

J: TRBJ2-2
size: few
V: TRBV7-9
D: -
DNA: TGTGCCAGCAGCCTAGGAGCGGTCGGGGAGCTGTTTTTT
CDR3: CASSLGAVGELFF

J: TRBJ1-2
size: -
V: TRBV20-1
D: TRBD1
DNA: TGCAGTGCTAGAGTAACAGGGGCGCGGTTCGGCTATGGCTACACCTTC
CDR3: CSARVTGARFGYGYTF

J: TRBJ1-1
size: -
V: TRBV6-5
D: -
DNA: TGTGCCAGCAGTTACTCTAGGACCGTAGGCACTGAAGCTTTCTTT
CDR3: CASSYSRTVGTEAFF

J: TRBJ1-1
size: -
V: TRBV20-1
D: -
DNA: TGCAGTGCTAGGTTGGCCTTTAGGGACACTGAAGCTTTCTTT
CDR3: CSARLAFRDTEAFF

J: TRBJ2-6
size: once
V: TRBV10-3
D: -
DNA: TGTGCCATCAGCGAAGAACAGCTCTCTGGGGCCAACGTCCTGACTTTC
CDR3: CAISEEQLSGANVLTF

J: TRBJ1-5
size: -
V: TRBV6-5
D: -
DNA: TGTGCCAGCAGTTACTCAGAATATAGCAATCAGCCCCAGCATTTT
CDR3: CASSYSEYSNQPQHF

J: TRBJ1-2
size: once
V: TRBV30
D: -
DNA: TGTGCCTGGAGTGCGGCCCGCTACCTCGGAGGCTACACCTTC
CDR3: CAWSAARYLGGYTF

J: TRBJ1-1
size: -
V: TRBV12-3/TRBV12-4
D: TRBD1
DNA: TGTGCCAGCATCCCGACAGGGGTTCGTGGTGGAGCTTTCTTT
CDR3: CASIPTGVRGGAFF

J: TRBJ2-7
size: -
V: TRBV7-6
D: -
DNA: TGTGCCAGCAGCTTAGCGGGGGCCGGCTCCTACGAGCAGTACTTC
CDR3: CASSLAGAGSYEQYF

J: TRBJ1-2
size: -
V: TRBV5-1
D: TRBD1
DNA: TGCGCCAGCAAACAAGGGACAGGGGGCCGGAACTATGGCTACACCTTC
CDR3: CASKQGTGGRNYGYTF

J: TRBJ2-7
size: -
V: TRBV7-9
D: -
DNA: TGTGCCAGCAGCTTAGCGCTCTTGGTACCCTACGAGCAGTACTTC
CDR3: CASSLALLVPYEQYF

J: TRBJ2-5
size: -
V: TRBV7-2
D: -
DNA: TGTGCCAGCAGCTTAGACCCAACAAGAGAGACCCAGTACTTC
CDR3: CASSLDPTRETQYF

J: TRBJ1-5
size: -
V: TRBV30
D: -
DNA: TGTGCCTGGAGTGTGGGAGGGTCGGTAAGTCAGCCCCAGCATTTT
CDR3: CAWSVGGSVSQPQHF

J: TRBJ2-4
size: -
V: TRBV3-1
D: -
DNA: TGTGCCAGCAGCCAAACCCAGGGGATTGGCAAAAACATTCAGTACTTC
CDR3: CASSQTQGIGKNIQYF

J: TRBJ2-7
size: once
V: TRBV15
D: -
DNA: TGTGCCACCAGCAGAGACAGGGATGAGCAGTACTTC
CDR3: CATSRDRDEQYF

J: TRBJ1-1
size: -
V: TRBV4-1
D: -
DNA: TGCGCCAGCAGCCAAGAGGACAGAGAGAACACTGAAGCTTTCTTT
CDR3: CASSQEDRENTEAFF

J: TRBJ1-2
size: once
V: TRBV19
D: -
DNA: TGTGCCAGTAGTAATGTCGCTTCCTATGGCTACACCTTC
CDR3: CASSNVASYGYTF

J: TRBJ1-3
size: -
V: TRBV25-1
D: -
DNA: TGTGCCAGCACCGAGGGAGGGGTTGGAAACACCATATATTTT
CDR3: CASTEGGVGNTIYF

J: TRBJ1-1
size: -
V: TRBV30
D: -
DNA: TGTGCCTGGAGTGTACCGTACAGTGAAGCTTTCTTT
CDR3: CAWSVPYSEAFF

J: TRBJ2-7
size: -
V: TRBV7-2
D: TRBD2
DNA: TGTGCCAGCAGCCCTCGGACTAGCGGGTACGAGCAGTACTTC
CDR3: CASSPRTSGYEQYF

J: TRBJ1-2
size: -
V: TRBV4-3
D: -
DNA: TGCGCCAGCAGCCAAAAGGATGGGATCCGACAGGACGGGGGCTACACCTTC
CDR3: CASSQKDGIRQDGGYTF

J: TRBJ1-6
size: -
V: TRBV7-3
D: -
DNA: TGTGCCAGCAGCAGGGAAGGGTCTAATTCACCCCTCCACTTT
CDR3: CASSREGSNSPLHF

J: TRBJ1-5
size: -
V: TRBV6-1
D: -
DNA: TGTGCCAGCATGAGGACAGTAAATCAGCCCCAGCATTTT
CDR3: CASMRTVNQPQHF

J: TRBJ1-1
size: -
V: TRBV29-1
D: -
DNA: TGCAGCGTTGTCAGGAAAACTGAAGCTTTCTTT
CDR3: CSVVRKTEAFF

J: TRBJ1-2
size: -
V: TRBV29-1
D: TRBD1
DNA: TGCAGCGTTACCGGGACAGATCTCTATGGCTACACCTTC
CDR3: CSVTGTDLYGYTF

J: TRBJ1-5
size: -
V: TRBV4-1
D: -
DNA: TGCGCCAGCAGCCAAGATGCGACAGGTAATAGCAATCAGCCCCAGCATTTT
CDR3: CASSQDATGNSNQPQHF

J: TRBJ1-2
size: -
V: TRBV28
D: TRBD1
DNA: TGTGCCAGCAGTCCGGTAACAGGGGGCTATGGCTACACCTTC
CDR3: CASSPVTGGYGYTF

J: TRBJ2-3
size: -
V: TRBV7-8
D: -
DNA: TGTGCCAGCAGCTTAGTGAGAGTCATTCCCCTCACAGATACGCAGTATTTT
CDR3: CASSLVRVIPLTDTQYF

J: TRBJ1-6
size: -
V: TRBV27
D: -
DNA: TGTGCCAGCAGCCCTCGTGGGGATAGCTCCTATAATTCACCCCTCCACTTT
CDR3: CASSPRGDSSYNSPLHF

J: TRBJ1-5
size: -
V: TRBV7-2
D: -
DNA: TGTGCCAGCAGCCCAGAGGTCCATAGCAATCAGCCCCAGCATTTT
CDR3: CASSPEVHSNQPQHF

J: TRBJ1-4
size: -
V: TRBV18
D: -
DNA: TGTGCCAGCTCACCACCCCCCATCGGAGAAAAACTGTTTTTT
CDR3: CASSPPPIGEKLFF

J: TRBJ2-1
size: -
V: TRBV7-6
D: TRBD2
DNA: TGTGCCAGCAGCTTGGGTCAGCGGGGGGTGAAATACAATGAGCAGTTCTTC
CDR3: CASSLGQRGVKYNEQFF

J: TRBJ1-2
size: -
V: TRBV20-1
D: -
DNA: TGCAGTGCTAGACCCCCCCGGGCCCCCAACTATGGCTACACCTTC
CDR3: CSARPPRAPNYGYTF

J: TRBJ1-4
size: -
V: TRBV2
D: -
DNA: TGTGCCAGCAGCTCCCAAGGGGGAGGGCACGATAATGAAAAACTGTTTTTT
CDR3: CASSSQGGGHDNEKLFF

J: TRBJ1-3
size: -
V: TRBV27
D: -
DNA: TGTGCCAGCAGTTTATCGGGTTCCCTCTCTGGAAACACCATATATTTT
CDR3: CASSLSGSLSGNTIYF

J: TRBJ2-5
size: -
V: TRBV20-1
D: TRBD2
DNA: TGCAGTGCTACAAGAAGCGGGGGGGCCTCGGGGGAAGAGACCCAGTACTTC
CDR3: CSATRSGGASGEETQYF

J: TRBJ2-7
size: -
V: TRBV7-2
D: -
DNA: TGTGCCAGCAGCTTGGGGCCCCAGGGCTACGAGCAGTACTTC
CDR3: CASSLGPQGYEQYF

J: TRBJ1-1
size: -
V: TRBV12-5
D: TRBD1
DNA: TGTGCTAGTGGTCCCGGGACAGTAATGAACACTGAAGCTTTCTTT
CDR3: CASGPGTVMNTEAFF

J: TRBJ2-2
size: -
V: TRBV4-1
D: -
DNA: TGCGCCAGCAGCCAAGGACTCACCGGGGAGCTGTTTTTT
CDR3: CASSQGLTGELFF

J: TRBJ1-4
size: -
V: TRBV30
D: -
DNA: TGTGCCTGGAGTCAGGACAGAGGCCTCGAAAAACTGTTTTTT
CDR3: CAWSQDRGLEKLFF

J: TRBJ2-3
size: once
V: TRBV2
D: -
DNA: TGTGCCAGAGGGGGGCGATACCTCCCAGATACGCAGTATTTT
CDR3: CARGGRYLPDTQYF

J: TRBJ1-5
size: -
V: TRBV30
D: -
DNA: TGTGCCTGGAGCTCGGCCGGGGGCGACGGCCAGCATTTT
CDR3: CAWSSAGGDGQHF

J: TRBJ2-7
size: -
V: TRBV5-1
D: -
DNA: TGCGCCAGCAGCCTAAATACGGGCGAGCAGTACTTC
CDR3: CASSLNTGEQYF

J: TRBJ1-1
size: -
V: TRBV12-3/TRBV12-4
D: TRBD1
DNA: TGTGCCAGCAGTCCAGCCGACAGGGACACTGAAGCTTTCTTT
CDR3: CASSPADRDTEAFF

J: TRBJ2-2
size: -
V: TRBV3-1
D: TRBD2
DNA: TGTGCCAGCAGCCCCTCGCCGGCGGGGGGGCAGGGCGGGGAGCTGTTTTTT
CDR3: CASSPSPAGGQGGELFF

J: TRBJ2-3
size: few
V: TRBV24-1
D: -
DNA: TGTGCCACCAGTGATCCGCTGGTGGCGGGAAGTACAGATACGCAGTATTTT
CDR3: CATSDPLVAGSTDTQYF

J: TRBJ2-3
size: -
V: TRBV7-9
D: TRBD1
DNA: TGTGCCAGCTCTTCCACTTCCAGGGGGTGGACAGATACGCAGTATTTT
CDR3: CASSSTSRGWTDTQYF

J: TRBJ1-4
size: -
V: TRBV11-1
D: -
DNA: TGTGCCAGCAGTTATGGGACGCCCGACGTCCATGAAAAACTGTTTTTT
CDR3: CASSYGTPDVHEKLFF

J: TRBJ1-2
size: -
V: TRBV29-1
D: -
DNA: TGCAGCGTTGTGACGGGCGCGAGCGAGGTCGATGGCTACACCTTC
CDR3: CSVVTGASEVDGYTF

J: TRBJ2-7
size: few
V: TRBV12-3/TRBV12-4
D: -
DNA: TGTGCCAGCAGTTTAGAAACCTACGAGCAGTACTTC
CDR3: CASSLETYEQYF

J: TRBJ1-2
size: few
V: TRBV3-1
D: -
DNA: TGTGCCAGCAGCCAAGGCCCGGGGCGCCTCGATGGCTACACCTTC
CDR3: CASSQGPGRLDGYTF

J: TRBJ2-3
size: -
V: TRBV29-1
D: -
DNA: TGCAGCGTTGTGGGCATTAGCACAGATACGCAGTATTTT
CDR3: CSVVGISTDTQYF